What follows is one T cell receptor beta chain and its context. The data were obtained in a study of cytomegalovirus exposure and HLA in healthy donors. Donors were nominally healthy when sampled, though unrecorded immune exposures were likely. There are 15 residues in the CDR3. Trimming left V 6 bases short and J 5 bases short, with 16 bases between. Germline-derived CDR1 and CDR2 are SNHLY and FYNNEI. PCR primers comprised 60 Vbeta and 13 Jbeta primers. Measured with immunoSEQ multiplex PCR; TCRdb has only the in-frame clones, and not every one. Of under 200,000 clones in the sample, more than 75% were seen once.

The material sequenced was PBMCs. The TCR sequence derives from a man in his thirties or forties in good health and CMV-seropositive. The chain has TRBV2 and TRBJ1-4; perhaps TRBD1 as D (6 bases). The CDR3 sequence is CASRPTDRGNEKLFF. DNA of the CDR3: TGTGCCAGCAGACCCACGGACAGAGGAAATGAAAAACTGTTTTTT.